Following are 19 T cell receptor beta chains from one sample sequenced in a study of blood T cells in healthy people across ages. Using a J-beta primer mix together with a sample-barcoded 5' primer, a second PCR was run for roughly 7 to 11 cycles. In TCRdb, the 5' RACE reads were re-called with MiXCR into one record per CDR3 protein. Among approximately 1,100,000 distinct CDR3 sequences listed, under 55% were seen once. The sequencing sample was made of blood. The receptors were sampled from a woman aged 55-70 years in good health.

The rearrangement links TRBV28 to TRBJ2-2, with D tentatively TRBD2 (5 bases). The V and J ends lost 6 bases and 7 bases respectively, with 9 bases between them. Germline V gene data show CDR1 as MDHEN and CDR2 as SYDVKM. The CDR3 loop spans 12 amino acids. The CDR3 bases are TGTGCCAGCAGGGAAAGCGGCGGGGAGCTGTTTTTT. It specifies CASRESGGELFF.

This clonotype turned up a few times. The chain carries TRBV5-1 and TRBJ2-1; TRBD1 matches at 7 bases. The CDR3 is made up of 16 amino acids. Looked up from germline, CDR1 is SGHRS and CDR2 is YFSETQ. Losses at the gene ends were 4 bases for V and 5 bases for J; bases not matched to a gene: 12. The CDR3 DNA sequence: TGCGCCAGCAGCCTGGAACCTCGACAGGGCAACAATGAGCAGTTCTTC. This translates into CASSLEPRQGNNEQFF.

There are a few counts of this clonotype. The genes are TRBV4-2 and TRBJ2-1, with TRBD2 matching over 11 bases. From germline, CDR1 is LGHNA and CDR2 YNFKEQ. The CDR3 runs to 16 residues. Losses at the gene ends were 3 bases for V and 7 bases for J; bases not matched to a gene: 8. CDR3 sequence reads: CASSQATSGKGNEQFF. The CDR3 coding sequence is TGTGCCAGCAGCCAGGCGACTAGCGGGAAAGGTAATGAGCAGTTCTTC.

The J gene is TRBJ2-1, the V gene TRBV27; D is perhaps TRBD1 (5 bases). Germline values: CDR1 MNHEY, CDR2 SMNVEV (reference sequence). V lost 6 bases to trimming and J lost 12 bases, with 12 bases between them. This CDR3 comprises 11 residues. CDR3 loop: CASRDSHRQFF. DNA for the CDR3: TGTGCCAGCAGAGACAGTCATCGGCAGTTCTTC.

The V call is TRBV6-2 or TRBV6-3, the J call TRBJ2-7; TRBD1 matches at 10 bases. Germline trimming cut 7 bases from V and 4 bases from J; bases unmatched to any gene: 7. CDR1 is MNHEY, CDR2 SVGEGT, per germline. There are 14 residues in the CDR3. CDR3 in amino acids: CASTTLDRGYEQYF. CDR3 DNA: TGTGCCAGCACTACCCTGGACAGGGGGTACGAGCAGTACTTC.

This chain connects TRBV18 to TRBJ2-3; D remains ambiguous. The CDR3 has 15 amino acids. The germline CDR1 and CDR2 sequences are KGHSH and LQKENI. V was trimmed by 3 bases and J by 0 bases, leaving 10 bases between them. CDR3 sequence (DNA): TGTGCCAGCTCACCGATACCGTCTAGCACAGATACGCAGTATTTT. Residues: CASSPIPSSTDTQYF.

There are a few counts of this clonotype. In DNA form, the CDR3 reads TGTGCCAGCAGACAAGCGGGAACCTACGAGCAGTACTTC. It encodes CASRQAGTYEQYF. This rearrangement joins TRBV12-3 or TRBV12-4 to TRBJ2-7, with TRBD2 matching over 7 bases. This CDR3 spans 13 amino acids. The V gene end was trimmed by 6 bases and the J gene end by 2 bases; junction bases not matched to a gene: 4.

The V call is TRBV7-9, the J call TRBJ2-1; weak D call: TRBD1 (6 bases). Germline CDR1 is SEHNR and CDR2 is FQNEAQ (reference sequence). V was trimmed by 8 bases and J by 2 bases, leaving 16 bases between them. The CDR3 contains 15 residues. The CDR3 coding sequence is TGTGCCAGCCAATTCCGGGACACCGCCTACAATGAGCAGTTCTTC. Translating it yields CASQFRDTAYNEQFF.

This clonotype was detected many times. V usage is TRBV29-1 and J usage is TRBJ2-7; 11 bases align to TRBD1. Germline CDR1 and CDR2: SQVTM and ANQGSEA. The length of the CDR3 is 13 residues. Trimming removed 7 bases from V and 5 bases from J; junction bases left unmatched: 7. CDR3 residues: CSARDRGVNEQYF. For the CDR3, the DNA is TGCAGCGCCAGGGACAGGGGGGTCAACGAGCAGTACTTC.

This clonotype was seen a few times. The chain links TRBV6-1 to TRBJ1-1; no clear D. This CDR3 region has 12 residues. The germline CDR1 and CDR2 sequences are MNHNS and SASEGT. V shed 4 bases and J shed 2 bases, with 5 bases lying between them. The CDR3 DNA sequence: TGTGCCAGCAGTGTGGACAACACTGAAGCTTTCTTT. It specifies CASSVDNTEAFF.

This clonotype was seen more than once but under ten times. This chain links TRBV12-3 or TRBV12-4 with TRBJ2-7; a weak D match, TRBD1 (5 bases). Near its end, the DNA agrees better with TRBJ2-5, so the J call may be wrong. The CDR3 loop spans 14 amino acids. The DNA of the CDR3 is TGTGCCAGCAGTTTGGACCAGGGTATGGAGACCCAGTACTTC. The encoded protein is CASSLDQGMETQYF.

The chain has TRBV7-6 and TRBJ1-6; 8 positions agree with TRBD1. V was clipped by 5 bases and J by 7 bases; unmatched bases: 4. CDR1 and CDR2 from the germline V gene are SGHVS and FNYEAQ. The CDR3 length is 14 residues. The CDR3 here is CASSHRGKNSPLHF. DNA for the CDR3: TGTGCCAGCAGCCACAGGGGGAAGAATTCACCCCTCCACTTT.

This clonotype was recorded once. This rearrangement joins TRBV21-1 to TRBJ1-6; TRBD1, the table's D call, lacks a check against the DNA. TRBV21-1 is a documented pseudogene. The CDR3 runs 12 residues. CDR3: CASTPGYSPLHF. The CDR3 DNA reads as TGTGCCAGCACCCCAGGGTATTCACCCCTCCACTTT.

This clonotype turned up a few times. The chain combines TRBV29-1 with TRBJ2-7; tentatively, D is TRBD1 or TRBD2 (5 bases each). V was shortened by 5 bases and J by 7 bases, with 12 bases between the two germline ends. The CDR3 has 11 amino acids. CDR1 is SQVTM, CDR2 ANQGSEA, per germline. The CDR3 region has the DNA TGCAGCGTTCGGGACCTAAATGAGCAGTACTTC. Protein product: CSVRDLNEQYF.

The CDR3 loop is CASGIGLNTEAFF. The CDR3 coding sequence is TGTGCCAGCGGGATCGGTTTGAACACTGAAGCTTTCTTT. This chain uses TRBV6-1 with TRBJ1-1, with D unclear. Germline V gives CDR1 MNHNS, CDR2 SASEGT. The CDR3 totals 13 residues. V was shortened by 8 bases and J by 0 bases, with 10 bases between the two germline ends.

The rearrangement joins TRBV20-1 to TRBJ1-2; no firm D call. V gave up 5 bases and J gave up 4 bases, with 11 bases separating them. The germline gives CDR1 DFQATT, CDR2 SNEGSKA (reference sequence). CDR3 length equals 12 residues. The CDR3 loop is CSAPPDRYGYTF. The CDR3 nucleotides are TGCAGTGCTCCTCCGGACCGCTATGGCTACACCTTC.

V gene TRBV27 combines with J gene TRBJ2-7, with 10 bases aligning to TRBD2. V lost 6 bases to trimming and J lost 1 base; unmatched junction nucleotides: 6. In germline, CDR1 is MNHEY, CDR2 SMNVEV (reference sequence). CDR3 length equals 15 residues. Written as DNA, the CDR3 is TGTGCCAGCAGGTTCCGGACTAGCGGATCCTACGAGCAGTACTTC. This translates into CASRFRTSGSYEQYF.

The sample holds a few counts of this clonotype. The chain employs TRBV7-6 and TRBJ2-5, with TRBD2 identical over 10 bases. The trim removed 5 bases at V and 5 bases at J, leaving 8 bases unmatched. Germline V gene lookup returns CDR1 SGHVS and CDR2 FNYEAQ. The CDR3 is made up of 15 amino acids. The CDR3 reads CASSPFSGRHETQYF. In DNA, the CDR3 is TGTGCCAGCAGCCCCTTTAGCGGGAGGCATGAGACCCAGTACTTC.

CDR3 amino acids: CASSARGENYEQYF. The CDR3 bases are TGTGCCAGCAGCGCTAGGGGGGAGAACTACGAGCAGTACTTC. The chain has TRBV9 and TRBJ2-7, with D possibly called TRBD1 or TRBD2 (6 bases each). The CDR3 consists of 14 residues. The germline V and J ends were trimmed by 3 bases and 3 bases, with 13 bases remaining between them. Germline V CDR1 and CDR2: SGDLS, YYNGEE.